Following are 29 T cell receptor beta chains from one sample sequenced in a study of blood T cell repertoires in COVID-19. Clones were read by immunoSEQ multiplex PCR, and TCRdb kept only the in-frame ones, dropping some. The sample has roughly 260,000 clones, around 87% seen once. Sequenced material: peripheral blood. The receptors here all came from a woman between 50 and 59 years old with acute or convalescent COVID-19.

The rearrangement uses TRBV4-2 and TRBJ2-3, with 9 positions matching TRBD2. Germline values: CDR1 LGHNA, CDR2 YNFKEQ. This CDR3 spans 16 amino acids. The V and J ends lost 2 bases and 5 bases, in that order; junction bases with no gene match: 8. The CDR3 is CASSQSSSGTVDTQYF. CDR3 DNA: TGTGCCAGCAGCCAATCCTCTAGCGGGACCGTAGATACGCAGTATTTT.

This clone appeared once. The rearrangement uses TRBV19 and TRBJ1-1; 7 bases map to TRBD1. The V gene's germline CDR1 is LNHDA and CDR2 SQIVND (reference sequence). Trimming cost V 6 bases and J 0 bases; bases outside gene matches: 4. The length of the CDR3 is 14 residues. The CDR3 protein is CASSLDRMNTEAFF. The CDR3 coding sequence is TGTGCCAGTAGCCTGGACAGGATGAACACTGAAGCTTTCTTT.

The rearrangement links TRBV10-3 to TRBJ2-2; 7 bases match TRBD2. Losses at the gene ends were 4 bases for V and 6 bases for J; bases not matched to a gene: 14. Germline CDR1 ENHRY, CDR2 SYGVKD. The CDR3 sequence is 17 residues long. The DNA for the CDR3 is TGTGCCATCAGTGGCAACGGGAGGCCCGTTTTTGCCGGGGAGCTGTTTTTT. Residues: CAISGNGRPVFAGELFF.

This rearrangement joins TRBV27 to TRBJ2-5; 9 nucleotides match TRBD1. This CDR3 has 17 amino acids. Trimming took 4 bases from V and 4 from J; bases not matched to a gene: 13. Germline V gene sequence: CDR1 MNHEY, CDR2 SMNVEV (reference sequence). The CDR3 DNA is TGTGCCAGCAGTTCAACCGGGACAGGGCCCGCTCGAGAGACCCAGTACTTC. Its protein product is CASSSTGTGPARETQYF.

This chain joins TRBV19 and TRBJ2-5; D is undetermined. The V end lost 6 bases, the J end lost 0 bases, and 14 bases lay between the germline ends. Germline lookup yields CDR1 LNHDA and CDR2 SQIVND (reference sequence). The CDR3 contains 15 residues. CDR3 protein: CASSPNPRYQETQYF. The DNA for the CDR3 is TGTGCCAGTAGCCCGAACCCCCGGTACCAAGAGACCCAGTACTTC. Drawing the rest from reference TRBV19 and TRBJ2-5, the complete variable domain is DGGITQSPKYLFRKEGQNVTLSCEQNLNHDAMYWYRQDPGQGLRLIYYSQIVNDFQKGDIAEGYSVSREKKESFPLTVTSAQKNPTAFYLCASSPNPRYQETQYFGPGTRLLVL.

The chain employs TRBV15 and TRBJ1-1; 7 positions match TRBD1. This CDR3 comprises 15 residues. Germline-derived CDR1 and CDR2 are LNHNV and YYDKDF (reference sequence). With V trimmed by 5 bases and J by 0 bases, 6 bases remained unmatched. The CDR3 here is CATSPLTGMNTEAFF. The CDR3, as DNA: TGTGCCACCAGCCCATTGACAGGGATGAACACTGAAGCTTTCTTT.

This chain uses TRBV10-2 with TRBJ2-7; TRBD2 is a possible D gene (6 bases). This CDR3 is 14 amino acids long. Trimming shortened V by 1 base and J by 3 bases, and 10 bases separated the two germline ends. Looked up from germline, CDR1 is WSHSY and CDR2 is SAAADI. The CDR3 loop is CASSEWEEYYEQYF. The CDR3 DNA is TGCGCCAGCAGTGAGTGGGAGGAATACTACGAGCAGTACTTC.

This chain connects TRBV12-3 or TRBV12-4 to TRBJ2-7; D not certain. V was trimmed by 4 bases and J by 4 bases, leaving 8 bases between them. This CDR3 contains 12 residues. The CDR3 spells CASSWHSYEQYF. In DNA form, the CDR3 reads TGTGCCAGCAGTTGGCATTCTTACGAGCAGTACTTC.

The genes are TRBV19 and TRBJ2-7; TRBD2 might be the D (5 bases). Germline values: CDR1 LNHDA, CDR2 SQIVND (reference sequence). There are 13 residues in the CDR3. Between the trimmed V and J ends, which lost 8 bases and 5 bases, there was a span of 16 bases. The CDR3 DNA is TGTGCCAGTGCCGGGAATCTCCCCCACGAGCAGTACTTC. It is translated as CASAGNLPHEQYF.

The CDR3 here is CASSQIGGSAHNEQFF. The CDR3 nucleotides read TGTGCCAGCAGCCAAATTGGAGGGAGTGCCCACAATGAGCAGTTCTTC. V gene TRBV7-3 combines with J gene TRBJ2-1, with TRBD2 as a possible D gene (6 bases). The CDR3 totals 16 residues. Per germline, CDR1 SGHTA and CDR2 FQGTGA. V was cut by 5 bases and J by 5 bases, with 19 bases left in between.

The genes are TRBV9 and TRBJ2-1, with D unresolved. Looked up from germline, CDR1 is SGDLS and CDR2 is YYNGEE. CDR3 length: 15 amino acids. V was pared by 4 bases and J by 7 bases, with 18 bases between. The CDR3 is CASSPTYNPTNEQFF. The CDR3 DNA sequence: TGTGCCAGCAGCCCTACGTACAATCCGACAAATGAGCAGTTCTTC.

V gene TRBV7-9 combines with J gene TRBJ2-4; D unresolved. The length of the CDR3 is 14 residues. CDR1 and CDR2 from the germline V gene are SEHNR and FQNEAQ (reference sequence). V was pared by 3 bases and J by 0 bases, with 6 bases between. The CDR3 here is CASSLAVAKNIQYF. The CDR3 nucleotides are TGTGCCAGCAGCTTGGCGGTAGCCAAAAACATTCAGTACTTC.

J is TRBJ2-7 and V is TRBV7-3, with 8 bases that match TRBD1. Unmatched junction bases numbered 10, after V lost 5 bases and J lost 4 bases. From germline, CDR1 is SGHTA and CDR2 FQGTGA. This CDR3 region has 15 residues. CDR3 sequence reads: CASSLGQGTVYEQYF. For the CDR3, the DNA is TGTGCCAGCAGCCTCGGACAGGGTACGGTTTACGAGCAGTACTTC.

The rearrangement links TRBV9 to TRBJ2-2; 7 nucleotides agree with TRBD1. Germline assignment: CDR1 SGDLS and CDR2 YYNGEE. CDR3 length equals 15 residues. The junction had 4 bases not matched to a gene; V was cut back by 2 bases and J by 3 bases. CDR3 in DNA: TGTGCCAGCAGCGTGGGACAGAGAGACACCGGGGAGCTGTTTTTT. The encoded protein is CASSVGQRDTGELFF.

CDR3 residues: CASSLEGGLAGGDEQFF. Here the CDR3 DNA reads TGTGCCAGCAGCTTAGAGGGGGGTCTAGCGGGAGGGGATGAGCAGTTCTTC. The chain recombines TRBV11-3 with TRBJ2-1, with TRBD2 matching 12 bases. The CDR3 is 17 amino acids. Trimming removed 0 bases from V and 8 bases from J; junction bases left unmatched: 8. CDR1 and CDR2 (germline): SGHNT, YENEEA.

This clone was seen a single time. The rearrangement joins TRBV15 to TRBJ2-5; D is unresolved. In germline, CDR1 is LNHNV, CDR2 YYDKDF (reference sequence). Deletions cut 0 bases from V and 3 bases from J, with 14 bases between. The CDR3 is made up of 16 amino acids. The CDR3 DNA is TGTGCCACCAGCAGAGATGGTGGGCCGATGGAAGAGACCCAGTACTTC. It yields the protein CATSRDGGPMEETQYF.

The chain couples TRBV18 to TRBJ2-2, with D possibly being TRBD1 (5 bases). V gave up 3 bases and J gave up 1 base, with 6 bases separating them. Germline CDR1 KGHSH, CDR2 LQKENI. The CDR3 is 14 residues long. CDR3 in amino acids: CASSPGQNTGELFF. DNA of the CDR3: TGTGCCAGCTCACCCGGACAGAACACCGGGGAGCTGTTTTTT. Filled out from reference TRBV18 and TRBJ2-2, the complete variable domain reads NAGVMQNPRHLVRRRGQEARLRCSPMKGHSHVYWYRQLPEEGLKFMVYLQKENIIDESGMPKERFSAEFPKEGPSILRIQQVVRGDSAAYFCASSPGQNTGELFFGEGSRLTVL.

This clone has just one count. The rearrangement uses TRBV14 and TRBJ1-5; 8 bases match TRBD1. Germline V gives CDR1 SGHDN, CDR2 FVKESK. The V segment lost 2 bases and the J segment 5 bases; nucleotides outside the gene matches: 8. The CDR3 loop spans 16 amino acids. The CDR3 sequence is CASSQSPGGQDQPQHF. The CDR3 nucleotides are TGTGCCAGCAGCCAATCTCCAGGGGGACAGGATCAGCCCCAGCATTTT.

A few counts support this clone. The rearrangement uses TRBV4-1 and TRBJ1-5; D unclear. V lost 1 base, J lost 1 base, and 14 bases lay in between. The germline gives CDR1 MGHRA, CDR2 YSYEKL. The CDR3 has 17 amino acids. The CDR3 here is CASSQVHGGGSNQPQHF. CDR3 sequence (DNA): TGCGCCAGCAGCCAAGTTCATGGAGGAGGAAGCAATCAGCCCCAGCATTTT.

This clone was counted a single time. The CDR3 reads CAISESMQGGYGYTF. CDR3 sequence (DNA): TGTGCCATCAGTGAGTCGATGCAGGGAGGCTATGGCTACACCTTC. The chain uses TRBV10-3 and TRBJ1-2, with D possibly being TRBD1 (5 bases). Trimming removed 0 bases at V and 4 bases at J, with 12 bases between. The V gene's germline CDR1 is ENHRY and CDR2 SYGVKD. This CDR3 region has 15 residues.

The chain employs TRBV28 and TRBJ1-3; D is possibly TRBD1 (5 bases). This CDR3 contains 15 residues. Germline V gives CDR1 MDHEN, CDR2 SYDVKM. V dropped 6 bases and J dropped 2 bases, with 14 bases sitting between them. In DNA, the CDR3 is TGTGCCAGCAGCAGGGCGACGCCCCCTGGAAACACCATATATTTT. Translating gives CASSRATPPGNTIYF.

The rearrangement joins TRBV30 to TRBJ1-1, with D uncertain. V was shortened by 8 bases and J by 1 base, with 14 bases between the two germline ends. Germline assignment: CDR1 GTSNPN and CDR2 SVGIG (reference sequence). The CDR3 contains 13 residues. The CDR3 bases are TGTGCCCTGGATGAGGGAGCGAACACTGAAGCTTTCTTT. It is translated as CALDEGANTEAFF.

CDR3 DNA: TGCGCCAGCAGCTTGGCAAGGACAGCATTTTTAGCTAACTATGGCTACACCTTC. Translating it yields CASSLARTAFLANYGYTF. The chain joins TRBV5-1 to TRBJ1-2, with D maybe TRBD1 (6 bases). The CDR3 has 18 residues. The germline gives CDR1 SGHRS, CDR2 YFSETQ. Trimming removed 0 bases at V and 0 bases at J, with 18 bases between.

V is TRBV5-1 and J is TRBJ2-1; 7 bases line up with TRBD2. The CDR3 extends over 15 amino acids. J lost 4 bases, V lost 1 base, and 5 bases had no gene match. CDR1 and CDR2 from the germline V gene are SGHRS and YFSETQ. DNA of the CDR3: TGCGCCAGCAGCTTGTGGACGGGAGGATACAATGAGCAGTTCTTC. This codes for CASSLWTGGYNEQFF.

The V and J genes are TRBV18 and TRBJ1-5, with unresolved D. The CDR3 spans 16 residues. The germline gives CDR1 KGHSH, CDR2 LQKENI. The V and J ends lost 0 bases and 0 bases respectively, with 9 bases between them. The CDR3 loop reads CASSPPDGASNQPQHF. The DNA for the CDR3 is TGTGCCAGCTCACCACCGGATGGAGCTAGCAATCAGCCCCAGCATTTT. The full variable domain, completed using reference TRBV18 and TRBJ1-5, is NAGVMQNPRHLVRRRGQEARLRCSPMKGHSHVYWYRQLPEEGLKFMVYLQKENIIDESGMPKERFSAEFPKEGPSILRIQQVVRGDSAAYFCASSPPDGASNQPQHFGDGTRLSIL.

This sequence joins TRBV18 and TRBJ1-1; D remains unclear. CDR3 length: 12 residues. CDR1 and CDR2 (germline): KGHSH, LQKENI. V was shortened by 5 bases and J by 3 bases, with 7 bases between the two germline ends. As DNA, the CDR3 is TGTGCCAGCTCAGCGGCAGACACTGAAGCTTTCTTT. It specifies CASSAADTEAFF. Full variable domain (missing parts from reference TRBV18 and TRBJ1-1): NAGVMQNPRHLVRRRGQEARLRCSPMKGHSHVYWYRQLPEEGLKFMVYLQKENIIDESGMPKERFSAEFPKEGPSILRIQQVVRGDSAAYFCASSAADTEAFFGQGTRLTVV.

The chain carries TRBV5-5 and TRBJ1-5, with TRBD1 matching 10 bases. Germline lookup yields CDR1 SGHKS and CDR2 YYEKEE (reference sequence). V gave up 4 bases and J gave up 0 bases; unmatched junction bases: 7. The CDR3 consists of 17 residues. CDR3 in DNA: TGTGCCAGCAGCCGGGACAGGGGCTTCTATAGCAATCAGCCCCAGCATTTT. Encoded protein: CASSRDRGFYSNQPQHF. Complete variable domain (other parts from reference TRBV5-5 and TRBJ1-5): DAGVTQSPTHLIKTRGQQVTLRCSPISGHKSVSWYQQVLGQGPQFIFQYYEKEERGRGNFPDRFSARQFPNYSSELNVNALLLGDSALYLCASSRDRGFYSNQPQHFGDGTRLSIL.

The V gene is TRBV2, the J gene TRBJ1-5; D might be TRBD1 (6 bases). CDR1 and CDR2 from the germline V gene are SNHLY and FYNNEI. The germline V and J ends were trimmed by 4 bases and 5 bases, with 12 bases remaining between them. This CDR3 is built from 14 residues. The CDR3 spells CASSGRQEYQPQHF. CDR3 DNA: TGTGCCAGCAGTGGGCGACAGGAGTATCAGCCCCAGCATTTT.

The rearrangement uses TRBV18 and TRBJ2-5; 10 bases line up with TRBD2. The V segment lost 0 bases and the J segment 4 bases; nucleotides outside the gene matches: 8. The length of the CDR3 is 17 residues. Germline values: CDR1 KGHSH, CDR2 LQKENI. The CDR3: CASSPPSLAGAGETQYF. In DNA, the CDR3 is TGTGCCAGCTCACCACCTAGTCTAGCGGGAGCGGGAGAGACCCAGTACTTC.